This TCR beta chain was captured by sequencing in a study of cytomegalovirus exposure and HLA in healthy donors. Method: immunoSEQ multiplex PCR; TCRdb's copy keeps in-frame clones and lacks some. The repertoire holds over 150,000 clones, with 85% to 90% as singletons. Points on this clone: Its antigen remains unidentified.

The donors were part of the validation cohort of 100 to 150 subjects. That cohort was separate from the first cohort, which comprised 500 to 700 subjects. The V end lost 5 bases, the J end lost 7 bases, and 18 bases lay between the germline ends. Germline CDR1 and CDR2: SGHVS and FQNEAQ. CDR3 length equals 15 residues. Study results and limitations: Later, an analysis found that TCR clusters from the first cohort tended to co-occur in the 130 or so validation repertoires.

The sequenced sample was PBMCs. This chain connects TRBV7-8 to TRBJ2-1; tentatively, D is TRBD2 (6 bases). The clonotype comes from a young man in good health and CMV-seropositive. For the CDR3, the DNA is TGTGCCAGCAGCCTTCGACTAGGAATGTTGAATGAGCAGTTCTTC. The encoded protein is CASSLRLGMLNEQFF.